A selection of T cell receptor beta chains follows, all from one sample in a study of blood T cell repertoires in COVID-19. Repertoires were generated with immunoSEQ multiplex PCR, while TCRdb's copy carries only in-frame clones and drops some. The sample yields 150,000 to 170,000 clones, 75% to 85% seen once. Sequencing was carried out using peripheral blood. These receptors originate from a woman aged 55-70 years with COVID-19, enrolled during active disease. The CDR3 runs from the conserved cysteine through the conserved F or W. The D gene is left open where the match is weak. Not all rows give a size; the values are once, few, many and, for expanded clones, a class.

abundance: .; j_gene: TRBJ2-1; v_gene: TRBV18; d_gene: TRBD1; CDR3aa: CASSPRFGTDNNEQFF; CDR3nt: TGTGCCAGCTCACCCCGTTTCGGGACAGATAACAATGAGCAGTTCTTC
abundance: .; j_gene: TRBJ1-1; v_gene: TRBV6-1; d_gene: .; CDR3aa: CASSEVWGGTEAFF; CDR3nt: TGTGCCAGCAGTGAAGTGTGGGGAGGCACTGAAGCTTTCTTT
abundance: .; j_gene: TRBJ1-1; v_gene: TRBV2; d_gene: .; CDR3aa: CASSEAGKGVATEAFF; CDR3nt: TGTGCCAGCAGTGAAGCGGGAAAAGGGGTGGCCACTGAAGCTTTCTTT
abundance: few; j_gene: TRBJ1-2; v_gene: TRBV5-6; d_gene: TRBD1; CDR3aa: CASSFQLTGDGYTF; CDR3nt: TGTGCCAGCAGCTTTCAACTGACAGGGGACGGCTACACCTTC
abundance: few; j_gene: TRBJ1-2; v_gene: TRBV7-9; d_gene: TRBD1; CDR3aa: CASSRGGSGQGFYGYTF; CDR3nt: TGTGCCAGCAGCCGAGGTGGCTCGGGACAGGGCTTCTATGGCTACACCTTC
abundance: .; j_gene: TRBJ2-3; v_gene: TRBV7-9; d_gene: .; CDR3aa: CASSWVGGSGADTQYF; CDR3nt: TGTGCCAGCAGCTGGGTGGGAGGCTCGGGGGCAGATACGCAGTATTTT
abundance: .; j_gene: TRBJ2-3; v_gene: TRBV5-1; d_gene: TRBD2; CDR3aa: CASSADLAASTDTQYF; CDR3nt: TGCGCCAGCAGCGCAGATCTAGCGGCTAGCACAGATACGCAGTATTTT
abundance: .; j_gene: TRBJ2-1; v_gene: TRBV27; d_gene: TRBD2; CDR3aa: CASSSIGLASEQFF; CDR3nt: TGTGCCAGCAGTTCGATCGGACTAGCCAGTGAGCAGTTCTTC
abundance: .; j_gene: TRBJ2-7; v_gene: TRBV7-9; d_gene: .; CDR3aa: CASSLEQKQYF; CDR3nt: TGTGCCAGCAGCTTAGAACAGAAGCAGTACTTC
abundance: .; j_gene: TRBJ1-3; v_gene: TRBV20-1; d_gene: TRBD1; CDR3aa: CSASPRQGVSGNTIYF; CDR3nt: TGCAGTGCTAGTCCGAGACAGGGGGTTTCTGGAAACACCATATATTTT
abundance: .; j_gene: TRBJ2-1; v_gene: TRBV5-1; d_gene: .; CDR3aa: CASSLGQGTNNEQFF; CDR3nt: TGCGCCAGCAGCTTGGGGCAGGGGACCAACAATGAGCAGTTCTTC
abundance: .; j_gene: TRBJ1-3; v_gene: TRBV5-8; d_gene: .; CDR3aa: CASSLSIATIYF; CDR3nt: TGTGCCAGCAGCCTCTCTATAGCCACCATATATTTT
abundance: .; j_gene: TRBJ1-5; v_gene: TRBV6-1; d_gene: TRBD1; CDR3aa: CASSEAASQGLGQPQHF; CDR3nt: TGTGCCAGCAGTGAAGCGGCCTCACAGGGGCTGGGACAGCCCCAGCATTTT
abundance: once; j_gene: TRBJ1-6; v_gene: TRBV7-6; d_gene: .; CDR3aa: CASSESPDSPLHF; CDR3nt: TGTGCCAGCAGCGAGAGTCCGGATTCACCCCTCCACTTT
abundance: .; j_gene: TRBJ2-1; v_gene: TRBV5-1; d_gene: .; CDR3aa: CASSSNNEQFF; CDR3nt: TGCGCCAGCAGCTCCAACAATGAGCAGTTCTTC
abundance: .; j_gene: TRBJ2-1; v_gene: TRBV19; d_gene: TRBD2; CDR3aa: CASSRGGTTSLDEQFF; CDR3nt: TGTGCCAGTAGCCGGGGTGGGACTACCTCTTTGGATGAGCAGTTCTTC
abundance: .; j_gene: TRBJ1-2; v_gene: TRBV6-2/TRBV6-3; d_gene: .; CDR3aa: CASSNTGIIHGYTF; CDR3nt: TGTGCCAGCAGTAATACAGGGATCATACATGGCTACACCTTC
abundance: .; j_gene: TRBJ2-1; v_gene: TRBV19; d_gene: .; CDR3aa: CASTEDTGYNEQFF; CDR3nt: TGTGCCAGTACCGAGGATACAGGGTACAATGAGCAGTTCTTC
abundance: once; j_gene: TRBJ1-1; v_gene: TRBV2; d_gene: TRBD1; CDR3aa: CASSRQGAATEAFF; CDR3nt: TGTGCCAGCAGTCGACAGGGGGCGGCCACTGAAGCTTTCTTT
abundance: .; j_gene: TRBJ1-2; v_gene: TRBV30; d_gene: .; CDR3aa: CAWSIQGSYGYTF; CDR3nt: TGTGCCTGGAGCATTCAGGGGTCCTATGGCTACACCTTC
abundance: .; j_gene: TRBJ2-1; v_gene: TRBV3-1/TRBV3-2; d_gene: .; CDR3aa: CASSQVAGLSYNEQFF; CDR3nt: TGTGCCAGCAGCCAAGTTGCGGGGTTATCCTACAATGAGCAGTTCTTC
abundance: .; j_gene: TRBJ1-4; v_gene: TRBV5-5; d_gene: .; CDR3aa: CASSAAGLLNEKLFF; CDR3nt: TGTGCCAGCAGCGCGGCGGGACTGCTTAATGAAAAACTGTTTTTT
abundance: .; j_gene: TRBJ2-1; v_gene: TRBV28; d_gene: .; CDR3aa: CASSLDSYNEQFF; CDR3nt: TGTGCCAGCAGTTTGGACAGCTACAATGAGCAGTTCTTC
abundance: once; j_gene: TRBJ1-4; v_gene: TRBV6-5; d_gene: .; CDR3aa: CASSQDRRNEKLFF; CDR3nt: TGTGCCAGCAGTCAGGACAGAAGAAATGAAAAACTGTTTTTT
abundance: .; j_gene: TRBJ1-3; v_gene: TRBV12-5; d_gene: .; CDR3aa: CASGLGPGSGNTIYF; CDR3nt: TGTGCTAGTGGTTTGGGCCCCGGTTCTGGAAACACCATATATTTT
abundance: .; j_gene: TRBJ2-3; v_gene: TRBV11-3; d_gene: TRBD2; CDR3aa: CASGRDNTDTQYF; CDR3nt: TGTGCCTCCGGGAGGGACAACACAGATACGCAGTATTTT
abundance: .; j_gene: TRBJ2-3; v_gene: TRBV6-1; d_gene: TRBD1; CDR3aa: CASSEAGGAQYF; CDR3nt: TGTGCCAGCAGTGAAGCAGGGGGCGCGCAGTATTTT
abundance: few; j_gene: TRBJ2-1; v_gene: TRBV9; d_gene: .; CDR3aa: CASSTPGQTSYNEQFF; CDR3nt: TGTGCCAGCAGCACTCCAGGACAGACATCCTACAATGAGCAGTTCTTC
abundance: once; j_gene: TRBJ1-1; v_gene: TRBV29-1; d_gene: TRBD1; CDR3aa: CSVRGDRARPTEAFF; CDR3nt: TGCAGCGTGCGAGGGGACAGGGCCCGACCAACTGAAGCTTTCTTT
abundance: .; j_gene: TRBJ1-1; v_gene: TRBV6-4; d_gene: .; CDR3aa: CASSPGTPNTEAFF; CDR3nt: TGTGCCAGCAGTCCTGGGACACCTAACACTGAAGCTTTCTTT